This TCR beta chain was found in a study of shared clonotypes between healthy human individuals (TCRdb year 2020). In the study overall: A few men and a couple of women, aged 18 to 49 years, made up the cohort. Per donor, three plates each were used for CD4 naive and CD4 memory, two for CD8 naive, and one for CD8 memory. Blood TCR repertoires of four to six healthy adults were deeply sequenced to estimate repertoire size and the extent of clonotype sharing between individuals. To increase sequencing depth and limit assay-specific biases, TCR repertoire library preparation and sequencing were carried out by different laboratories using diverse techniques. Per donor, leukapheresis produced somewhere between about 0.85 and 8.9 billion PBMCs. Findings and caveats that apply to the study as a whole: Naive subsets generally had larger estimated clonotype richness than memory subsets did. The small number of donors limited the genetic and exposure-history diversity represented. Across a few donors, around 5.4% of naive CD4, approximately 3.6% of naive CD8, about 2% of memory CD4, and under 0.45% of memory CD8 clonotypes were shared. Higher generation probabilities were observed for clonotypes shared by all four sorted-subset donors than for non-shared clonotypes. Pairwise subsampling led to the expectation that sequencing depth would affect the degree of clonotype sharing among donors. Even with the large sequencing depth, rarefaction of the sorted-subset datasets indicated that sequencing was incomplete. Sampling was restricted to blood, and TCR repertoires in tissue are likely to differ from TCR repertoires in blood.

A note on this clone: Its antigen is unknown. Per-nucleotide qualities are absent, and no much larger clonotype sits a single base away.

CD8 naive samples consisted of CD45RO-negative cells that were positively selected for CCR7, yielding a CD45RA+CCR7+ population without TemRA cells. The donors were healthy, HIV-negative adults with no recently reported acute infections or vaccinations. Every donor was a Caucasian adult living in Nashville, Tennessee, USA. Blood was collected by leukapheresis, and PBMCs were isolated by Ficoll-Histopaque density gradient centrifugation and then cryopreserved in liquid nitrogen vapor phase. Purity and quantity of every magnetically sorted T cell population were checked by analytical flow cytometry. From each sorted fraction, genomic DNA was isolated and quantified by UV absorbance on a Nanodrop 2000c. Using the deep immunoSEQ assay, multiplex PCR amplified TCR CDR3 regions from genomic DNA. Genomic DNA extracted from each cell subset was distributed evenly over all wells of several immunoSEQ 96-well plates, and each plate served as one replicate. For sorted subsets, each replicate PCR was loaded with roughly 200 ng genomic DNA, equivalent to 30,000 to 35,000 T cell genomes. The purified libraries were quantified using a Qubit 3.0 fluorometer, sized with a Bioanalyzer 2100, and then quantified again using the KAPA Library Quantification kit. Every immunoSEQ 96-well plate was sequenced on a dedicated single-read 150-cycle Illumina NextSeq 550 flow cell. The authors processed their data as follows. The immunoSEQ output contained only junctional sequences without quality scores, so filtering could not match that applied to full-length reads. Sequences were annotated with PyIR, a Python wrapper for IgBLAST v1.9, and V/J genes and CDR3 were assigned using IMGT germline references. Reads with weak V/J assignments (E-value above 1e-6), missing CDR3, stop codons, out-of-frame junctions, or ambiguous translated residues were removed. A V3J clonotype was defined by an identical inferred V gene, J gene, and CDR3 amino acid sequence. The percentage overlap between two repertoires was calculated by dividing the number of shared unique clonotypes by the size of the smaller repertoire. Richness of each repertoire was evaluated using RTK rarefaction, the Chao1 estimator, and Recon v2.1 estimates of unobserved clonotypes. OLGA was used to compute generation probabilities for all TCRbeta clonotypes that the gDNA method yielded from a handful of donors. TCRdb carries this immuneACCESS record with in-frame sequences only. Its versions omit some clonotypes, under half of them owing to an unresolved V gene in the studies checked, with the rest unexplained. That table supplies the V and J calls and clone size; D and trimming were determined from the DNA. Recorded for this sample are around 700,000 clones; about 91% of them occurred a single time. The ten largest clones capture about 24% of the sample.

The cysteine opens and the phenylalanine closes a CDR3 of 13 amino acids. The kept DNA is CDR3 alone, 39 bases in frame from the first base. Looking up the germline V gene yields CDR1 SQVTM and CDR2 ANQGSEA. The junction shows trimming of 6 bases on V and 6 bases on J, plus 18 bases between the germline ends. The chain is assembled from TRBV29-1 and TRBJ2-7, with TRBD1 tentatively as D gene (6 bases match). The source is a man in his thirties or forties in good health. The specimen sequenced was naive CD8+ T cells sorted from blood. Per the publication, the cell subset or site label means: CD45RA+CCR7+. The CDR3 in this case is CSVETGSTGEQYF. The bases are TGCAGCGTGGAGACAGGATCCACGGGCGAGCAGTACTTC.